The sequence of this T cell receptor beta chain was determined in a study of blood T cell repertoires in COVID-19. For the study at large: PBMCs, B-cell-depleted T cells, or T cells provided the cDNA or gDNA that made up the material.

CDR1 is SQVTM and CDR2 is ANQGSEA in the germline V gene. Losses at the gene ends were 3 bases for V and 3 bases for J; bases not matched to a gene: 3. The CDR3 is 14 residues long. Sequencing used immunoSEQ multiplex PCR; TCRdb keeps in-frame clones, though not all of them. The sample carries 200,000 or so clones, over 75% recorded once. This clonotype originated in a woman in her late teens or twenties in a cohort exposed to, infected with or recovered from COVID-19 (not recorded which). This rearrangement joins TRBV29-1 to TRBJ1-2, with 11 bases matching TRBD1. Material for sequencing was PBMCs or T cells enriched from blood (not recorded which). CDR3 DNA sequence: TGCAGCGTTGATGGGACAGGGGGTTACTATGGCTACACCTTC. The encoded protein is CSVDGTGGYYGYTF.